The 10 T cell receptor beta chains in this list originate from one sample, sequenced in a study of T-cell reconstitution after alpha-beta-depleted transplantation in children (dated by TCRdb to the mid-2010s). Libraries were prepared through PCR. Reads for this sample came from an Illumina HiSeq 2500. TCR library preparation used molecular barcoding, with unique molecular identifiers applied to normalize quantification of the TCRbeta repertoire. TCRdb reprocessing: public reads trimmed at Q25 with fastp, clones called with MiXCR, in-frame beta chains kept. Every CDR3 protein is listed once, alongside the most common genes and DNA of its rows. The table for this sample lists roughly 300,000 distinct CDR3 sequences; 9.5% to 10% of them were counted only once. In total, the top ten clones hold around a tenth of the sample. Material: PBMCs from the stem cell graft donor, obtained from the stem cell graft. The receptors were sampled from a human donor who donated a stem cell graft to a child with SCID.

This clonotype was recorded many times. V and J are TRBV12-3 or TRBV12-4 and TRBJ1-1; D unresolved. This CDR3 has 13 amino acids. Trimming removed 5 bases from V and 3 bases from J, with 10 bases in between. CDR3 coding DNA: TGTGCCAGCAGTAATCTGGCTGACACTGAAGCTTTCTTT. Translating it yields CASSNLADTEAFF.

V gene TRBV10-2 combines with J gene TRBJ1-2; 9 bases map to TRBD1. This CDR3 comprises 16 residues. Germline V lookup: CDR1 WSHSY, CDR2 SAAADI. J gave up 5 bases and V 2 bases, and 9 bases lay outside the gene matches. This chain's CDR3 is CASSEISSGQGYGYTF. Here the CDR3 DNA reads TGCGCCAGCAGTGAGATCTCGTCGGGACAGGGTTATGGCTACACCTTC.

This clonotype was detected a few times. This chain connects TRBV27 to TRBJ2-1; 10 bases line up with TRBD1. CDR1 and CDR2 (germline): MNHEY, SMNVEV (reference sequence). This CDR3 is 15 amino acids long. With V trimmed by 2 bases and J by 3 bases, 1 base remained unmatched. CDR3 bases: TGTGCCAGCAGTTTAGGGACAGGGGTCTACAATGAGCAGTTCTTC. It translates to CASSLGTGVYNEQFF.

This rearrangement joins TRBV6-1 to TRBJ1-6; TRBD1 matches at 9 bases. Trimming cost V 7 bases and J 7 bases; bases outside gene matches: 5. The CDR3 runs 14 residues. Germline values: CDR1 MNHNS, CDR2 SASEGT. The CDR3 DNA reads TGTGCCAGCACAAGACAGGGGGAAAATTCACCCCTCCACTTT. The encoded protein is CASTRQGENSPLHF.

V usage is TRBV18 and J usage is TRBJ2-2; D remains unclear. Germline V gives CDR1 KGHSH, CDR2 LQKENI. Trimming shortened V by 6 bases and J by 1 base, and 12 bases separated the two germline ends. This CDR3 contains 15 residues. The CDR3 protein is CASSPSDLNTGELFF. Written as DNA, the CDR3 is TGTGCCAGCTCTCCCAGCGATTTGAACACCGGGGAGCTGTTTTTT.

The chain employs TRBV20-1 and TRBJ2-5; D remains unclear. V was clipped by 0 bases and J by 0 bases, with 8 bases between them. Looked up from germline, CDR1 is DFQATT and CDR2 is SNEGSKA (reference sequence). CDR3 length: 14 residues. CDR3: CSARDHSNQETQYF. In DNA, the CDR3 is TGCAGTGCTAGAGATCATAGTAACCAAGAGACCCAGTACTTC.

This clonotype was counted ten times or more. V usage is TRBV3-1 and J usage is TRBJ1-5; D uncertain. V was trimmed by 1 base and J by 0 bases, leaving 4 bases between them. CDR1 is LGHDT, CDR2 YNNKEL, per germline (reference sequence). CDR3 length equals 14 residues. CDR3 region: CASSQGDSNQPQHF. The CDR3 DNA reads TGTGCCAGCAGCCAAGGGGATAGCAATCAGCCCCAGCATTTT.

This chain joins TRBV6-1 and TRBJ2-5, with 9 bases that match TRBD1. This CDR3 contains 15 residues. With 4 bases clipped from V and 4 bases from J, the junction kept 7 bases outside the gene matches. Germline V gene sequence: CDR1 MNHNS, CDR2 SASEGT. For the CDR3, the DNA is TGTGCCAGCAGTGCTGGACAGGGGTGGGGAGAGACCCAGTACTTC. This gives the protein CASSAGQGWGETQYF.

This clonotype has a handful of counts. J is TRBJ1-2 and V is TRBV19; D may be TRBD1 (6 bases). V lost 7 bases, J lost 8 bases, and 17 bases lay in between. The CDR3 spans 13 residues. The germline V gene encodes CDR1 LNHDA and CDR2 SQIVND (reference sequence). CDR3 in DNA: TGTGCCAGTACTACCGGGGGGCGAGAAGGCTACACCTTC. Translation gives CASTTGGREGYTF.

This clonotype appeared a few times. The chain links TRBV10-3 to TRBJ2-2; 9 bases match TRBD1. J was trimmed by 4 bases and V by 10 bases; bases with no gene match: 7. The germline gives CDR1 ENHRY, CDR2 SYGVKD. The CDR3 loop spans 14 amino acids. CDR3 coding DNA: TGTGCCACTACCAGGACAGGGGCCACCGGGGAGCTGTTTTTT. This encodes CATTRTGATGELFF.